This T cell receptor (beta chain) came from a study of early T cells in non-severe SARS-CoV-2 infection. Overall study context: Sequencing input comprised bulk RNA from unsorted whole blood; chain pairing was not available.

Germline-derived CDR1 and CDR2 are MNHEY and SVGAGI. The CDR3 extends over 15 amino acids. V was clipped by 6 bases and J by 4 bases, with 19 bases between them. One entry per CDR3 protein results from TCRdb running MiXCR on the 5' RACE reads. The table shows 65,000 to 75,000 distinct CDR3 sequences, with 4.6% occurring only once. This clonotype was detected many times. The sequences come from whole blood, collected at baseline. The TCR sequence derives from an adult who was a healthcare worker with PCR-confirmed SARS-CoV-2 infection or an uninfected control (not recorded which). The donor label of this sample is uncertain. V usage is TRBV6-5 and J usage is TRBJ2-7; TRBD2 might be the D (5 bases). CDR3 coding DNA: TGTGCCAGCAGCCTCACCTCGGGATTAGGATACGAGCAGTACTTC. It yields the protein CASSLTSGLGYEQYF.